This T cell receptor (beta chain) was found in a study of preoperative IRX-2 immunotherapy in early breast cancer. This clone was seen a handful of times. Regarding treatment: preoperative locoregional IRX-2 cytokine immunotherapy. This phase Ib study tested locoregional IRX-2 cytokine immunotherapy given before surgery. Germline V gene sequence: CDR1 MNHGY, CDR2 SAAAGT. This CDR3 is 13 amino acids long. V was clipped by 6 bases and J by 1 base, with 9 bases between them. Repertoires were generated with immunoSEQ multiplex PCR, while TCRdb's copy carries only in-frame clones and drops some. The sample has 95,000 to 100,000 clones, roughly 85% seen once.

The material was tumor tissue, obtained after IRX-2 immunotherapy. The sequence was obtained from a human donor with breast cancer. This chain links TRBV6-8 with TRBJ1-1; D might be TRBD1 (5 bases). As DNA, the CDR3 is TGTGCCAGCAGAGACAGACAGAACACTGAAGCTTTCTTT. The encoded protein is CASRDRQNTEAFF.